Following are 15 T cell receptor beta chains from one sample sequenced in a study of neurological immune-mediated disorders. TCRdb reprocessed the 5' RACE reads with MiXCR, giving one entry per CDR3 protein. This table has approximately 53,000 distinct CDR3 sequences, roughly 10% appearing once. Time point indicated: longitudinal time-point 1 (baseline). The material sequenced was PBMCs. All receptors derive from a woman between 40 and 50 years old in good health.

This clonotype was counted at least ten times. The V gene is TRBV7-2, the J gene TRBJ2-5; the D is unclear. This CDR3 contains 12 residues. Trimming shortened V by 5 bases and J by 5 bases, and 9 bases separated the two germline ends. Per the germline V gene, CDR1 is SGHTA and CDR2 is FQGNSA. CDR3 DNA: TGTGCCAGCAGCATGAAGGAGGAGACCCAGTACTTC. Protein sequence: CASSMKEETQYF.

This clonotype was counted at least ten times. This chain uses TRBV27 with TRBJ2-3; 7 positions match TRBD1. Trimming took 5 bases from V and 4 from J; bases not matched to a gene: 6. From germline, CDR1 is MNHEY and CDR2 SMNVEV (reference sequence). The CDR3 consists of 14 residues. As DNA, the CDR3 is TGTGCCAGCAGTCTCAGGGGGTTCGCAGATACGCAGTATTTT. Its translation is CASSLRGFADTQYF.

With respect to this clonotype: A much bigger clone sits one base away, suggesting this may be a read error. The chain is built from TRBV4-1 and TRBJ2-2, with D possibly TRBD1 on 5 matching bases. The CDR3 length is 15 residues. CDR1 MGHRA and CDR2 YSYEKL come from the germline V gene. V was clipped by 4 bases and J by 1 base, with 10 bases between them. CDR3 bases: TGCGCCAGCAGCCCCAGTACAGGGAACACCGGGGAGCTGTTTTTT. It yields the protein CASSPSTGNTGELFF.

The table lists this clonotype with many counts. This chain links TRBV20-1 with TRBJ2-3; D remains ambiguous. From germline, CDR1 is DFQATT and CDR2 SNEGSKA (reference sequence). This CDR3 spans 12 amino acids. Between the trimmed V and J ends, which lost 7 bases and 2 bases, there was a span of 10 bases. CDR3 residues: CSGEENTDTQYF. For the CDR3, the DNA is TGCAGTGGGGAAGAGAACACAGATACGCAGTATTTT.

Many counts were recorded for this clonotype. The J gene is TRBJ2-2, the V gene TRBV4-3, with 8 bases matching TRBD2. The germline gives CDR1 LGHNA, CDR2 YSLEER. The CDR3 runs 16 residues. With V trimmed by 1 base and J by 6 bases, 7 bases remained unmatched. CDR3 bases: TGCGCCAGCAGCCAAGGGCAGGGACTAGTGCCCGGGGAGCTGTTTTTT. Translation: CASSQGQGLVPGELFF.

There are many counts of this clonotype. The chain employs TRBV7-2 and TRBJ1-1; 8 bases are shared with TRBD1. After removal of 7 bases from V and 8 bases from J, the junction contained 15 bases not matched to a gene. CDR3 length equals 15 residues. Germline CDR1 and CDR2: SGHTA and FQGNSA. The CDR3 loop is CASTLVGGQATEAFF. As DNA, the CDR3 is TGTGCCAGCACCCTAGTTGGGGGACAGGCCACAGAAGCTTTCTTT.

In its sample, this clonotype was seen many times. The V and J genes are TRBV20-1 and TRBJ2-3; 11 bases line up with TRBD1. V lost 6 bases and J lost 5; bases outside the gene matches: 1. CDR3 length: 12 residues. Germline V lookup: CDR1 DFQATT, CDR2 SNEGSKA (reference sequence). CDR3 bases: TGCAGTGCCGGGACAGGGGGAGATACGCAGTATTTT. Protein: CSAGTGGDTQYF.

This clonotype was counted many times. J is TRBJ1-5 and V is TRBV4-3; D is unresolved. V lost 0 bases to trimming and J lost 5 bases, with 5 bases between them. This CDR3 is 13 amino acids long. Per germline, CDR1 LGHNA and CDR2 YSLEER. The DNA of the CDR3 is TGCGCCAGCAGCCAAGATGTGGATCAGCCCCAGCATTTT. The encoded protein is CASSQDVDQPQHF.

There are many counts of this clonotype. The chain carries TRBV7-2 and TRBJ1-5, with D unresolved. With 1 base removed from V and 9 bases from J, the gap between germline ends came to 10 bases. The germline CDR1 and CDR2 sequences are SGHTA and FQGNSA. The CDR3 is 13 amino acids. The DNA for the CDR3 is TGTGCCAGCAGCTTAGGTGTGGTCATGCCCCAGCATTTT. It yields the protein CASSLGVVMPQHF.

The sample holds many counts of this clonotype. This chain connects TRBV12-3 or TRBV12-4 to TRBJ2-2; D may match TRBD1 or TRBD2 (5 bases each). The CDR3 length is 16 residues. V was trimmed by 11 bases and J by 6 bases, leaving 25 bases between them. CDR3 DNA sequence: TGTGCCTTACCTCCACACTTAACCGGGACGGCCGGGGAGCTGTTTTTT. Protein sequence: CALPPHLTGTAGELFF.

Ten or more counts support this clonotype. The gene calls are TRBV6-6 and TRBJ2-7, with 8 bases aligning to TRBD2. The V and J ends lost 6 bases and 3 bases, in that order; junction bases with no gene match: 4. This CDR3 contains 13 residues. Germline-derived CDR1 and CDR2 are MNHNY and SVGAGI (reference sequence). The DNA for the CDR3 is TGTGCCAGCAGATCAAGCGGGAGCTACGAGCAGTACTTC. Translation gives CASRSSGSYEQYF.

This clonotype was detected many times. This sequence joins TRBV6-1 and TRBJ1-2; D unclear. Germline V CDR1 and CDR2: MNHNS, SASEGT. The length of the CDR3 is 14 residues. V was clipped by 5 bases and J by 2 bases, with 12 bases between them. In DNA form, the CDR3 reads TGTGCCAGCAGTTTTAACGGACGGAACTATGGCTACACCTTC. Its protein product is CASSFNGRNYGYTF.

Note on this clonotype: A much more abundant neighbour one base away suggests this may be a read error. The gene calls are TRBV4-3 and TRBJ1-1; 7 nucleotides agree with TRBD1. Germline CDR1 reads LGHNA; CDR2 reads YSLEER. There are 12 residues in the CDR3. In DNA form, the CDR3 reads TGCGCCAGCACCCAAGGGACAGCAGAAGCTTTCTTT. Amino acid sequence: CASTQGTAEAFF.

This clonotype showed up many times. DNA for the CDR3: TGCGCCAGCAGCTTATCGACAGGGGTTACCTACGAGCAGTACTTC. Residues: CASSLSTGVTYEQYF. The rearrangement joins TRBV5-1 to TRBJ2-7; 8 bases agree with TRBD1. Germline V gene lookup returns CDR1 SGHRS and CDR2 YFSETQ. J was trimmed by 2 bases and V by 2 bases; bases with no gene match: 6. There are 15 residues in the CDR3.

This clonotype was observed at least ten times. The chain is built from TRBV5-8 and TRBJ2-1; D not certain. Germline values: CDR1 SGHTS, CDR2 YDEGEE. The ends were cut back, 0 bases at V and 8 bases at J, with 6 bases in the middle. The CDR3 is 12 amino acids. The CDR3 coding sequence is TGTGCCAGCAGCTTGGGGTTCCATGAGCAGTTCTTC. Its translation: CASSLGFHEQFF. The full variable domain, its missing parts supplied by reference TRBV5-8 and TRBJ2-1, is EAGVTQSPTHLIKTRGQQATLRCSPISGHTSVYWYQQALGLGLQFLLWYDEGEERNRGNFPPRFSGRQFPNYSSELNVNALELEDSALYLCASSLGFHEQFFGPGTRLTVL.